Detailed here is one T cell receptor (beta chain). As yet, its antigen is unknown. The CDR3 is made up of 15 amino acids. V was cut by 2 bases and J by 1 base, with 11 bases left in between. The germline gives CDR1 KGHSH, CDR2 LQKENI. This entry is derived from a study of cytomegalovirus exposure and HLA in healthy donors. Overall study context: There were a few hundred genotyped donors. Of these, about 86% fell in the genetic ancestry cluster associated with self-reported Caucasian donors.

This PCR relied on a set of 60 Vbeta primers and 13 Jbeta primers. Profiled with immunoSEQ multiplex PCR; TCRdb holds only in-frame clones, not every one. Among 150,000 to 200,000 clones, about 70% were seen once, and the ten largest hold roughly 4.1%. Study results and caveats: Later analysis indicated greater clonal expansion among HLA-associated TCR beta chains than among equally common other chains.

The sequenced material came from PBMCs. The TCR originated in a young woman in good health and CMV-seropositive. The genes are TRBV18 and TRBJ1-1; no reliable D call. CDR3 amino acids: CASSPRPGRNTEAFF. CDR3 nucleotides: TGTGCCAGCTCACCAAGGCCCGGGAGGAACACTGAAGCTTTCTTT.